Below, 24 T cell receptor beta chains from the same sample are listed, as sequenced in a study of blood T cell repertoires in COVID-19. Assay used: immunoSEQ multiplex PCR; TCRdb lists only in-frame clones, some missing. This sample carries 70,000 to 90,000 clones, roughly 90% of them seen once, and the ten largest clones take 7% to 7.5%. The sample was peripheral blood. These receptors were collected from a man in his fifties or sixties with acute or convalescent COVID-19.

This sequence joins TRBV7-9 and TRBJ2-3; 9 bases are a match to TRBD2. CDR3 size: 16 residues. The trim removed 5 bases at V and 7 bases at J, leaving 13 bases unmatched. Germline V gene lookup returns CDR1 SEHNR and CDR2 FQNEAQ (reference sequence). The CDR3 DNA follows: TGTGCCAGCAGCCCATTTTTGAGCGGGGGGACCAATACGCAGTATTTT. It is translated as CASSPFLSGGTNTQYF.

V usage is TRBV7-7 and J usage is TRBJ2-5, with D perhaps matching TRBD2 (6 bases). Germline V gene lookup returns CDR1 SSHAT and CDR2 FNYEAQ (reference sequence). V dropped 4 bases and J dropped 1 base, with 7 bases sitting between them. The CDR3 length is 13 residues. The CDR3 reads CASSWGLQETQYF. CDR3 DNA: TGTGCCAGCAGCTGGGGACTCCAAGAGACCCAGTACTTC.

The chain is built from TRBV18 and TRBJ1-4, with D possibly being TRBD1 (5 bases). Germline CDR1 KGHSH, CDR2 LQKENI. V lost 3 bases and J lost 2, with 10 bases in between. CDR3 size: 15 residues. The CDR3 here is CASSPAGTTNEKLFF. CDR3 nucleotides: TGTGCCAGCTCACCCGCGGGGACCACTAATGAAAAACTGTTTTTT.

V gene TRBV11-2 combines with J gene TRBJ2-7; no definite D call. V shed 3 bases and J shed 6 bases, with 6 bases lying between them. Germline assignment: CDR1 SGHAT and CDR2 FQNNGV. The CDR3 consists of 11 residues. CDR3 in amino acids: CASSLGSEQYF. For the CDR3, the DNA is TGTGCCAGCAGCTTGGGCAGCGAGCAGTACTTC.

This rearrangement joins TRBV14 to TRBJ1-2; 12 bases align to TRBD1. Per the germline V gene, CDR1 is SGHDN and CDR2 is FVKESK. This CDR3 spans 18 amino acids. Trimming at V came to 1 base and at J to 4 bases, leaving 10 bases not matched to a gene. DNA for the CDR3: TGTGCCAGCAGCCAAGGAACTCCGGGACAGGGGGCGGGCTATGGCTACACCTTC. Residues: CASSQGTPGQGAGYGYTF.

This clone was seen only a few times. The chain uses TRBV6-2 or TRBV6-3 and TRBJ1-3, with D possibly TRBD1 on 5 matching bases. The CDR3 totals 14 residues. Trimming pared 6 bases from V and 4 bases from J, leaving 13 bases between. Looked up from germline, CDR1 is MNHEY and CDR2 is SVGEGT. The CDR3 sequence is CASSRGDSGNTIYF. DNA of the CDR3: TGTGCCAGCAGCCGCGGGGACTCCGGAAACACCATATATTTT.

This chain joins TRBV6-2 or TRBV6-3 and TRBJ2-3; D is ambiguous. The germline V and J ends were trimmed by 5 bases and 5 bases, with 11 bases remaining between them. CDR3 length: 13 amino acids. Germline CDR1 reads MNHEY; CDR2 reads SVGEGT. This CDR3 is CASSRLGGDTQYF. CDR3 DNA sequence: TGTGCCAGCAGTCGGCTAGGTGGAGATACGCAGTATTTT.

V and J are TRBV19 and TRBJ1-2, with D uncertain. Trimming removed 3 bases at V and 7 bases at J, with 9 bases between. CDR1 is LNHDA, CDR2 SQIVND, per germline (reference sequence). The CDR3 has 12 residues. The CDR3 region is CASSMAAVGYTF. The CDR3 region has the DNA TGTGCCAGTAGTATGGCGGCAGTTGGCTACACCTTC.

The chain couples TRBV6-5 to TRBJ2-7, with D perhaps matching TRBD2 (5 bases). Trimming pared 5 bases from V and 7 bases from J, leaving 18 bases between. CDR1 MNHEY and CDR2 SVGAGI come from the germline V gene. This CDR3 is built from 14 residues. CDR3 bases: TGTGCCAGCAGTCCCCCGGGAAGTAATCGTGAGCAGTACTTC. Translated, it gives CASSPPGSNREQYF.

J is TRBJ1-1 and V is TRBV19, with TRBD1 identical over 7 bases. This CDR3 region has 16 residues. V was clipped by 2 bases and J by 0 bases; unmatched bases: 6. CDR1 is LNHDA and CDR2 is SQIVND in the germline V gene (reference sequence). CDR3 DNA: TGTGCCAGTAGTATACCGGGACAGATCATGAACACTGAAGCTTTCTTT. Its translation is CASSIPGQIMNTEAFF.

The gene calls are TRBV7-9 and TRBJ2-2, with D possibly matching TRBD1 (5 bases). Germline CDR1 is SEHNR and CDR2 is FQNEAQ (reference sequence). This CDR3 has 13 amino acids. V was cut by 5 bases and J by 4 bases, with 8 bases left in between. The CDR3 DNA reads TGTGCCAGCAGCGCCCAGGGCACCGGGGAGCTGTTTTTT. Protein product: CASSAQGTGELFF.

The V gene is TRBV7-2, the J gene TRBJ1-1, with a tentative D call TRBD1 (5 bases). The CDR3 loop spans 14 amino acids. CDR1 and CDR2 (germline): SGHTA, FQGNSA. Between the trimmed V and J ends, which lost 3 bases and 0 bases, there was a span of 8 bases. The CDR3 loop reads CASSFSDMNTEAFF. The CDR3 region has the DNA TGTGCCAGCAGCTTTTCGGACATGAACACTGAAGCTTTCTTT.

The rearrangement uses TRBV10-1 and TRBJ2-1, with D perhaps TRBD2 (5 bases). The CDR3 consists of 14 residues. Germline V CDR1 and CDR2: WNHNN, SYGVQD (reference sequence). Trimming pared 2 bases from V and 4 bases from J, leaving 9 bases between. The CDR3 protein is CASSERSGYNEQFF. CDR3 nucleotide sequence: TGCGCCAGCAGTGAGAGATCGGGGTACAATGAGCAGTTCTTC.

The chain recombines TRBV3-1 (or the pseudogene TRBV3-2) with TRBJ1-4, with 9 bases that match TRBD1. Germline V gene sequence: CDR1 LGHDT, CDR2 YNNKEL (reference sequence). V lost 4 bases and J lost 7; bases outside the gene matches: 1. The CDR3 contains 13 residues. CDR3 loop: CASSRGQGEKLFF. In nucleotides, the CDR3 is TGTGCCAGCAGCCGGGGACAGGGTGAAAAACTGTTTTTT.

This sequence joins TRBV2 and TRBJ2-7; 9 nucleotides agree with TRBD2. Unmatched junction bases numbered 4, after V lost 5 bases and J lost 2 bases. Germline V lookup: CDR1 SNHLY, CDR2 FYNNEI. The CDR3 length is 14 residues. CDR3 sequence (DNA): TGTGCCAGCAGTCGGCTAGCGGGACCCTACGAGCAGTACTTC. Translation: CASSRLAGPYEQYF.

A note on this clone: The same CDR3 can be traced to other DNA sequences in this sample. V usage is TRBV5-1 and J usage is TRBJ2-3; 10 bases align to TRBD2. The CDR3 sequence is 15 residues long. V lost 0 bases to trimming and J lost 4 bases; unmatched junction nucleotides: 2. Germline-derived CDR1 and CDR2 are SGHRS and YFSETQ. Here the CDR3 DNA reads TGCGCCAGCAGCTTGGAGCTAGCGGGAGCAGATACGCAGTATTTT. Translated, it gives CASSLELAGADTQYF.

In its sample, this clone was seen once. V usage is TRBV10-1 and J usage is TRBJ2-3; 8 bases are shared with TRBD2. Germline V CDR1 and CDR2: WNHNN, SYGVQD (reference sequence). The CDR3 has 16 residues. After removal of 0 bases from V and 2 bases from J, the junction contained 4 bases not matched to a gene. As DNA, the CDR3 is TGCGCCAGCAGTGAGTCTCCCGGGGGGGTCACAGATACGCAGTATTTT. Translated, it gives CASSESPGGVTDTQYF.

The rearrangement joins TRBV14 to TRBJ1-2, with 7 bases identical to TRBD1. CDR3 size: 13 residues. The J segment lost 4 bases and the V segment lost 11 bases, leaving 10 bases of the junction unmatched. Germline V gene lookup returns CDR1 SGHDN and CDR2 FVKESK. The CDR3 coding sequence is TGTGCCGAGGATAGGGGGCGCGGCTATGGCTACACCTTC. This translates into CAEDRGRGYGYTF.

The gene calls are TRBV5-1 and TRBJ1-1; the match to TRBD1 covers 9 bases. CDR1 and CDR2 (germline): SGHRS, YFSETQ. The CDR3 consists of 15 residues. Unmatched junction bases numbered 9, after V lost 4 bases and J lost 5 bases. The CDR3, as DNA: TGCGCCAGCAGCATCAGTCCCGGGACAGGGACTGAAGCTTTCTTT. As protein: CASSISPGTGTEAFF.

This clone was seen a handful of times. This chain joins TRBV6-1 and TRBJ1-2; 11 bases match TRBD1. The CDR3 contains 16 residues. CDR1 is MNHNS, CDR2 SASEGT, per germline. V shed 0 bases and J 8 bases; nucleotides not matched to a gene: 8. CDR3 nucleotide sequence: TGTGCCAGCAGTGAAGCCCAAGGGACAGGGGGTGGCGGCTACACCTTC. Protein: CASSEAQGTGGGGYTF.

The chain carries TRBV19 and TRBJ1-2, with TRBD1 as a possible D gene (5 bases). The CDR3 has 13 amino acids. The V and J ends lost 6 bases and 6 bases respectively, with 14 bases between them. Germline CDR1 LNHDA, CDR2 SQIVND (reference sequence). The CDR3 spells CASRSRGRNGYTF. Here the CDR3 DNA reads TGTGCCAGTAGGTCCCGGGGGAGGAATGGCTACACCTTC.

This sequence joins TRBV12-5 and TRBJ1-5, with D tentatively TRBD1 (5 bases). The CDR3 runs to 14 residues. Trimming took 3 bases from V and 7 from J, leaving 13 bases between them. From germline, CDR1 is LGHNT and CDR2 FRNRAP. In DNA, the CDR3 is TGTGCTAGTGGTTTCCAACAGGATCGCCAGCCCCAGCATTTT. It yields the protein CASGFQQDRQPQHF. The full variable domain, rest sourced from reference TRBV12-5 and TRBJ1-5, is DARVTQTPRHKVTEMGQEVTMRCQPILGHNTVFWYRQTMMQGLELLAYFRNRAPLDDSGMPKDRFSAEMPDATLATLKIQPSEPRDSAVYFCASGFQQDRQPQHFGDGTRLSIL.

CDR3 sequence (DNA): TGTGCCACCAGTGTATGGGACATGAGAAAAGAGACCCAGTACTTC. Translated: CATSVWDMRKETQYF. The rearrangement joins TRBV24-1 to TRBJ2-5; possible D gene TRBD1, 6 bases. The CDR3 covers 15 residues. Germline loops: CDR1 KGHDR, CDR2 SFDVKD. Trimming removed 5 bases from V and 3 bases from J, with 15 bases in between.

This chain links TRBV29-1 with TRBJ2-1; 8 bases are shared with TRBD2. The length of the CDR3 is 14 residues. Trimming removed 6 bases from V and 4 bases from J; junction bases left unmatched: 8. In germline, CDR1 is SQVTM, CDR2 ANQGSEA. CDR3 loop: CSVSWRGVYNEQFF. CDR3 DNA: TGCAGCGTGTCTTGGCGGGGGGTTTACAATGAGCAGTTCTTC.